This T cell receptor beta chain emerged from a study of long-term antiretroviral therapy in people with HIV. The libraries were made with immunoSEQ v3.0 at survey level. Sequencing was performed with immunoSEQ multiplex PCR; in TCRdb, only in-frame clones are kept and a portion is missing. Among approximately 24,000 clones listed, under 85% were seen once. Details on this clone: Its matching antigen is unknown.

The trim removed 6 bases at V and 4 bases at J, leaving 16 bases unmatched. The CDR3 covers 17 residues. Looked up from germline, CDR1 is MNHEY and CDR2 is SMNVEV (reference sequence). Whole-study findings and limits: Comparison with controls showed narrower CDR3 length ranges in HIV repertoires.

Per individual, the PBMC samples numbered at least one pre-ART and at least two post-ART. The TCR originated in a man aged 25 to 40 with HIV. The source material was unsorted PBMCs, sampled 2.1 years after starting antiretroviral therapy. J is TRBJ1-2 and V is TRBV27; 8 nucleotides line up with TRBD1. CDR3 sequence reads: CASSLYSRQGTFYGYTF. The CDR3 DNA follows: TGTGCCAGCAGCCTGTATTCCCGACAGGGGACCTTCTATGGCTACACCTTC.